This T cell receptor beta chain is from a study of T cell changes during pregnancy in multiple sclerosis. J lost 13 bases, V lost 4 bases, and 11 bases had no gene match. Germline CDR1 SGHRS, CDR2 YFSETQ. This CDR3 has 15 amino acids. This table comes from immunoSEQ multiplex PCR, and its TCRdb copy is limited to in-frame clones, with some not included. This sample has 40,000 to 60,000 clones; 85% to 95% occur once, and the top ten carry less than 0.85%. The V and J genes are TRBV5-1 and TRBJ2-1; TRBD2 matches at 13 bases. The TCR comes from a female donor with multiple sclerosis, enrolled in a pregnancy study. The sample consisted of CD4+ T cells from peripheral blood mononuclear cells, taken in the third trimester of pregnancy. CDR3 sequence (DNA): TGCGCCAGCAGCACCGGGACTAGCGGGAAAAGGAAACAGTTCTTC. It translates to CASSTGTSGKRKQFF.